Only one count was recorded for the clone carrying this T cell receptor beta chain. This sample was included in a study of OX40 agonist ivuxolimab in advanced cancers. The CDR3 sequence is 15 residues long. Germline-derived CDR1 and CDR2 are MNHEY and SVGAGI. Trimming stripped 8 bases from V and 8 bases from J, with 25 bases between. TCRdb's table, derived via immunoSEQ multiplex PCR, lists solely in-frame clones and lacks some. The sample contains fewer than 100,000 clones, roughly 93% of which appear only once. This receptor was identified in an adult with an advanced solid tumor such as melanoma, head and neck, liver or kidney cancer. The rearrangement joins TRBV6-5 to TRBJ2-7, with TRBD1 as a possible D gene (8 bases). The starting material was CD4+ or CD8+ T cells sorted from blood, obtained in a trial of the OX40 agonist ivuxolimab. The CDR3 region has the DNA TGTGCCAGCCACAGCGGGACAGGCATCCAGGCGAAGCAGTACTTC. Its protein product is CASHSGTGIQAKQYF.